Listed here are 21 T cell receptor beta chains from one sample, sequenced in a study of blood T cell dynamics during melanoma immunotherapy. Time point: pre-treatment baseline. The data were produced by immunoSEQ multiplex PCR, yet TCRdb's version contains in-frame clones alone and is incomplete. The sample lists about 17,000 clones, about 83% seen once, with approximately 6.9% in the top ten. The source was blood, collected from a patient treated with checkpoint blockade. Source of these receptors: a human donor with melanoma.

The rearrangement joins TRBV30 to TRBJ2-5; D ambiguous. With 0 bases removed from V and 5 bases from J, the gap between germline ends came to 7 bases. The CDR3 is 12 residues long. Germline lookup yields CDR1 GTSNPN and CDR2 SVGIG (reference sequence). CDR3 nucleotides: TGTGCCTGGAGTGTATCCCGCGAGACCCAGTACTTC. Protein: CAWSVSRETQYF.

The rearrangement joins TRBV27 to TRBJ2-7; 12 bases map to TRBD2. CDR1 and CDR2 from the germline V gene are MNHEY and SMNVEV (reference sequence). CDR3 length: 16 amino acids. Losses at the gene ends were 10 bases for V and 0 bases for J; bases not matched to a gene: 10. In nucleotides, the CDR3 is TGTGCCAACCCGGGACTAGCGGGTCCGAGCTCCTACGAGCAGTACTTC. As protein: CANPGLAGPSSYEQYF.

This clone was recorded once. V usage is TRBV7-2 and J usage is TRBJ2-7; D is unclear. Trimming took 1 base from V and 6 from J, leaving 25 bases between them. The CDR3 is made up of 18 amino acids. In germline, CDR1 is SGHTA, CDR2 FQGNSA. The DNA for the CDR3 is TGTGCCAGCAGCTTAGAAGAGGTCCGGCGCTGGCCTACGGGCGAGCAGTACTTC. Its protein product is CASSLEEVRRWPTGEQYF.

This chain joins TRBV4-2 and TRBJ2-1, with D maybe TRBD2 (6 bases). Germline V gene lookup returns CDR1 LGHNA and CDR2 YNFKEQ. V gave up 3 bases and J gave up 6 bases, with 18 bases separating them. The CDR3 covers 16 residues. The CDR3 is CASSQTGELTGNEQFF. The CDR3 nucleotides are TGTGCCAGCAGCCAGACGGGAGAGCTCACGGGCAATGAGCAGTTCTTC.

CDR3 sequence (DNA): TGTGCCAGCAGTTACTCGGGTACTCACCAGCCCCAGCATTTT. It specifies CASSYSGTHQPQHF. The gene calls are TRBV6-5 and TRBJ1-5; the D is unclear. Germline CDR1 MNHEY, CDR2 SVGAGI. The V and J ends lost 0 bases and 7 bases respectively, with 10 bases between them. The CDR3 totals 14 residues.

This clone was counted only a few times. The chain joins TRBV28 to TRBJ1-4; D may be TRBD1 (6 bases). CDR3 size: 15 residues. The V end was cut by 6 bases, the J end by 7 bases, with 18 bases between. The V gene's germline CDR1 is MDHEN and CDR2 SYDVKM. CDR3 protein: CASRGNQGLSEKLFF. CDR3 bases: TGTGCCAGCAGGGGAAATCAGGGGTTAAGTGAAAAACTGTTTTTT.

The chain couples TRBV5-1 to TRBJ1-4; TRBD1 matches at 8 bases. The ends lost 3 bases at V and 7 bases at J; junction bases unmatched: 5. The CDR3 is 14 amino acids. Germline V lookup: CDR1 SGHRS, CDR2 YFSETQ. CDR3 DNA sequence: TGCGCCAGCAGCTGGACAGGGAGGGGTGAAAAACTGTTTTTT. Translated: CASSWTGRGEKLFF.

The gene calls are TRBV28 and TRBJ2-7; weak D call: TRBD2 (5 bases). The CDR3 totals 14 residues. V was shortened by 5 bases and J by 0 bases, with 11 bases between the two germline ends. Germline loops: CDR1 MDHEN, CDR2 SYDVKM. The DNA for the CDR3 is TGTGCCAGCAGTAGGAGCGGCAACTCCTACGAGCAGTACTTC. This sequence encodes CASSRSGNSYEQYF. Based on the CDR3 plus reference TRBV28 and TRBJ2-7, the full variable domain is DVKVTQSSRYLVKRTGEKVFLECVQDMDHENMFWYRQDPGLGLRLIYFSYDVKMKEKGDIPEGYSVSREKKERFSLILESASTNQTSMYLCASSRSGNSYEQYFGPGTRLTVT.

The chain has TRBV6-1 and TRBJ1-4, with D possibly matching TRBD1 (5 bases). V lost 8 bases to trimming and J lost 7 bases, with 11 bases between them. CDR3 size: 12 residues. The germline gives CDR1 MNHNS, CDR2 SASEGT. Here the CDR3 DNA reads TGTGCCAGCCAAGGGGTTGGTGAAAAACTGTTTTTT. As protein: CASQGVGEKLFF.

In its sample, this clone was seen once. V and J are TRBV28 and TRBJ2-2, with 14 bases lining up with TRBD2. The ends lost 1 base at V and 8 bases at J; junction bases unmatched: 6. CDR1 is MDHEN, CDR2 SYDVKM, per germline. The CDR3 loop spans 17 amino acids. The CDR3 here is CASSLSGLAGGGGELFF. CDR3 nucleotide sequence: TGTGCCAGCAGTTTATCAGGACTAGCGGGAGGTGGTGGGGAGCTGTTTTTT.

This clone was seen a few times. This chain joins TRBV27 and TRBJ2-1; weak D call: TRBD2 (6 bases). Germline CDR1 reads MNHEY; CDR2 reads SMNVEV (reference sequence). Trimming shortened V by 6 bases and J by 2 bases, and 20 bases separated the two germline ends. The CDR3 has 17 residues. CDR3 bases: TGTGCCAGCAGACTCACTTGGGCGGAGGGCCCCTACAATGAGCAGTTCTTC. Encoded protein: CASRLTWAEGPYNEQFF.

V gene TRBV5-6 combines with J gene TRBJ1-2; 8 bases map to TRBD1. Per the germline V gene, CDR1 is SGHDT and CDR2 is YYEEEE. This CDR3 has 14 residues. V shed 0 bases and J 7 bases; nucleotides not matched to a gene: 5. CDR3 sequence reads: CASSLADRASGYTF. The CDR3, as DNA: TGTGCCAGCAGCTTGGCGGACAGGGCCTCTGGCTACACCTTC.

The rearrangement joins TRBV7-8 to TRBJ2-2; D is uncertain. Germline loops: CDR1 SGHVS, CDR2 FQNEAQ. The CDR3 loop spans 15 amino acids. Trimming removed 0 bases from V and 4 bases from J, with 9 bases in between. Here the CDR3 DNA reads TGTGCCAGCAGCTTAGCGAAAAGGGCCACCGGGGAGCTGTTTTTT. Translated, it gives CASSLAKRATGELFF.

This clone was detected only a few times. The V call is TRBV19, the J call TRBJ1-4; D is unclear. The CDR3 has 15 amino acids. Trimming cost V 2 bases and J 12 bases, with 19 bases left between them. Germline CDR1 LNHDA, CDR2 SQIVND (reference sequence). The CDR3 DNA reads TGTGCCAGTAGTATATTCGGGCAGGTCACGGAGGAACTGTTTTTT. As protein: CASSIFGQVTEELFF.

The count of this clone is one. This chain uses TRBV19 with TRBJ2-7; the match to TRBD2 covers 8 bases. The ends lost 5 bases at V and 12 bases at J; junction bases unmatched: 9. Germline CDR1 and CDR2: LNHDA and SQIVND (reference sequence). The CDR3 runs 12 residues. This chain's CDR3 is CASSPVAGPRYF. The DNA for the CDR3 is TGTGCCAGTAGTCCAGTAGCGGGGCCGCGGTACTTC.

This clone was counted a single time. Here the CDR3 DNA reads TGTGCCAGCAGGCTAGGAAATGAAAAACTGTTTTTT. It codes for CASRLGNEKLFF. V usage is TRBV28 and J usage is TRBJ1-4; no clear D gene. Germline CDR1 is MDHEN and CDR2 is SYDVKM. Trimming left V 6 bases short and J 5 bases short, with 7 bases between. This CDR3 has 12 residues.

This clone is a singleton in its sample. The V gene is TRBV16, the J gene TRBJ2-7; 8 nucleotides agree with TRBD2. The V gene's germline CDR1 is KGHSY and CDR2 FQNENV. V shed 0 bases and J 4 bases; nucleotides not matched to a gene: 5. This CDR3 is built from 15 residues. DNA of the CDR3: TGTGCCAGCAGCCAATCGTCCAGCGGGAGTTACGAGCAGTACTTC. Translated, it gives CASSQSSSGSYEQYF.

This chain links TRBV7-2 with TRBJ2-7; TRBD2 agrees at 7 bases. There are 15 residues in the CDR3. With 2 bases clipped from V and 1 base from J, the junction kept 5 bases outside the gene matches. Germline V gene data show CDR1 as SGHTA and CDR2 as FQGNSA. CDR3: CASSLNGLGSYEQYF. DNA of the CDR3: TGTGCCAGCAGCTTAAACGGACTAGGGTCCTACGAGCAGTACTTC.

The rearrangement links TRBV19 to TRBJ2-1; 11 nucleotides line up with TRBD2. Trimming cost V 5 bases and J 6 bases; bases outside gene matches: 21. This CDR3 spans 20 amino acids. Germline values: CDR1 LNHDA, CDR2 SQIVND (reference sequence). The CDR3 bases are TGTGCCAGTAGTGCTCCCAGGGGGCGAATAGCGGGAGGGCCCGGCAATGAGCAGTTCTTC. Its translation is CASSAPRGRIAGGPGNEQFF.

V is TRBV7-2 and J is TRBJ2-3, with TRBD2 identical over 13 bases. Unmatched junction bases numbered 10, after V lost 5 bases and J lost 5 bases. Germline V CDR1 and CDR2: SGHTA, FQGNSA. The CDR3 contains 17 residues. The CDR3 DNA reads as TGTGCCAGCAGCCCAGGAGGACTAGCGGGAGCGGGAGATACGCAGTATTTT. It encodes CASSPGGLAGAGDTQYF.

CDR3 sequence reads: CASSPHARTDNYGYTF. The CDR3 DNA sequence: TGTGCCAGCAGCCCCCACGCCAGGACGGATAACTATGGCTACACCTTC. The chain is built from TRBV11-1 and TRBJ1-2; D call uncertain. This CDR3 contains 16 residues. Germline values: CDR1 SGHAT, CDR2 FQDESV (reference sequence). V lost 5 bases and J lost 1, with 17 bases in between.